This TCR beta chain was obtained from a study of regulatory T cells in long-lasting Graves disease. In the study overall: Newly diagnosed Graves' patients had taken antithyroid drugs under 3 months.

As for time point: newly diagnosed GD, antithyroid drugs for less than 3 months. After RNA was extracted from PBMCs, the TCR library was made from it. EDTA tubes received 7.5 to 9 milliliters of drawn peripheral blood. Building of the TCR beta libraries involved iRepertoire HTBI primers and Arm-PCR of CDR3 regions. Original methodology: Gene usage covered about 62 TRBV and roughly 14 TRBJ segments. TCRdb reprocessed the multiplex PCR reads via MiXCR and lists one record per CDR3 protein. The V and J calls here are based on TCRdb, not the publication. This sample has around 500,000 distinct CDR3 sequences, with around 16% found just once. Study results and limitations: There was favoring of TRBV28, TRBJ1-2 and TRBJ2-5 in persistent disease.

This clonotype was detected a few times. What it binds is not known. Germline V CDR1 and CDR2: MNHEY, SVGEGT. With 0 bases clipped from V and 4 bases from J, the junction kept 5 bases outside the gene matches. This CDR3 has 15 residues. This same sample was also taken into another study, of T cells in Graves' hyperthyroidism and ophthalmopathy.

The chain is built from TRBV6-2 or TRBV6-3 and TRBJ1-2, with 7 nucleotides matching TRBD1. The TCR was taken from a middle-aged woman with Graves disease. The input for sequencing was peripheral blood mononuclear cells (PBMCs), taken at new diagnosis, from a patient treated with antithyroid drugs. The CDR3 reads CASSYSSQGSYGYTF. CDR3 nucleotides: TGTGCCAGCAGTTACTCATCACAGGGGAGCTATGGCTACACCTTC.